One sample yielded the 10 T cell receptor beta chains listed below, sequenced in a study of graft-versus-host responses after intestinal transplantation. These TCRs' antigens remain unknown. Data came from immunoSEQ multiplex PCR; TCRdb stores just in-frame clones and leaves some out. The sample records over 85,000 clones, over 90% being singletons. This material consisted of unstimulated CD4+ T cells sorted from spleen or lymph node cells, taken before transplant. The receptors originated from a human donor who was the organ donor for an intestinal transplant.

The J gene is TRBJ2-1, the V gene TRBV5-4, with D perhaps matching TRBD2 (5 bases). This CDR3 contains 15 residues. Germline CDR1 SGHNT, CDR2 YYREEE (reference sequence). V shed 2 bases and J shed 0 bases, with 9 bases lying between them. The chain's CDR3 is CASSLAASSYNEQFF. The CDR3 DNA reads as TGTGCCAGCAGCTTAGCGGCGAGCTCCTACAATGAGCAGTTCTTC.

This clone was seen only once. This rearrangement joins TRBV7-3 to TRBJ2-2; 10 bases are shared with TRBD2. The CDR3 runs to 17 residues. Looked up from germline, CDR1 is SGHTA and CDR2 is FQGTGA. V trimming: 5 bases; J trimming: 7 bases; junction bases outside the gene matches: 13. The CDR3 spells CASSPIPSGGEGGELFF. CDR3 sequence (DNA): TGTGCCAGCAGCCCCATCCCCAGCGGGGGGGAGGGCGGGGAGCTGTTTTTT.

CDR3 sequence reads: CASSLEDSTDTQYF. The CDR3 nucleotides are TGTGCCAGCAGCTTAGAGGACTCCACAGATACGCAGTATTTT. The chain combines TRBV7-8 with TRBJ2-3; a weak D match, TRBD2 (5 bases). This CDR3 comprises 14 residues. Germline values: CDR1 SGHVS, CDR2 FQNEAQ. V shed 1 base and J shed 2 bases, with 7 bases lying between them.

This chain uses TRBV7-6 with TRBJ1-2, with D maybe TRBD1 (6 bases). V lost 6 bases and J lost 4, with 15 bases in between. The CDR3 sequence is 14 residues long. CDR1 and CDR2 (germline): SGHVS, FNYEAQ. CDR3 coding DNA: TGTGCCAGCAGTCAGACAGGTGGTTCCTATGGCTACACCTTC. It yields the protein CASSQTGGSYGYTF.

V and J are TRBV1 and TRBJ2-5; no DNA check was done on the table's D call, TRBD1. TRBV1 is a known pseudogene. This CDR3 spans 14 amino acids. DNA of the CDR3: TGCACCAGCAGCCAACGGACAGGAGAAGAGACCCAGTACTTC. This encodes CTSSQRTGEETQYF.

This chain uses TRBV29-1 with TRBJ1-2, with a weak D call TRBD1 (6 bases). Germline values: CDR1 SQVTM, CDR2 ANQGSEA. Trimming took off 7 bases at V and 6 bases at J, with 15 bases between the two ends. This CDR3 region has 12 residues. CDR3 amino acids: CSGRVGGHGYTF. In DNA form, the CDR3 reads TGCAGCGGGAGGGTGGGGGGGCATGGCTACACCTTC. Filled out from reference TRBV29-1 and TRBJ1-2, the complete variable domain reads SAVISQKPSRDICQRGTSLTIQCQVDSQVTMMFWYRQQPGQSLTLIATANQGSEATYESGFVIDKFPISRPNLTFSTLTVSNMSPEDSSIYLCSGRVGGHGYTFGSGTRLTVV.

The chain carries TRBV6-9 and TRBJ1-6; 7 bases fit TRBD1. CDR1 is MNHGY and CDR2 is SVAAGI in the germline V gene. The CDR3 loop spans 14 amino acids. Trimming at V came to 7 bases and at J to 6 bases, leaving 6 bases not matched to a gene. The CDR3 DNA follows: TGTGCCAGCAAATATGGACAGGCTAATTCACCCCTCCACTTT. The encoded protein is CASKYGQANSPLHF.

The CDR3 here is CSVEDNRGANVREQYF. CDR3 bases: TGCAGCGTTGAAGATAATAGGGGCGCAAACGTGAGGGAGCAGTACTTC. This sequence joins TRBV29-1 and TRBJ2-5; D possibly uses TRBD1 or TRBD2 (5 bases each). The CDR3 runs 16 residues. The germline V and J ends were trimmed by 0 bases and 11 bases, with 25 bases remaining between them. Germline V lookup: CDR1 SQVTM, CDR2 ANQGSEA.

The V call is TRBV27, the J call TRBJ2-1, with TRBD2 matching 8 bases. Germline trimming cut 5 bases from V and 5 bases from J; bases unmatched to any gene: 8. CDR3 length: 15 amino acids. CDR1 and CDR2 (germline): MNHEY, SMNVEV (reference sequence). The CDR3 DNA sequence: TGTGCCAGCAGTCGGGGGGGGGTGAATCACAATGAGCAGTTCTTC. It specifies CASSRGGVNHNEQFF.

This chain connects TRBV6-5 to TRBJ1-1, with D hard to call. The CDR3 contains 13 residues. CDR1 and CDR2 from the germline V gene are MNHEY and SVGAGI. V was cut by 10 bases and J by 9 bases, with 21 bases left in between. The CDR3 nucleotides are TGTGCCACAGCCCTTAATCGGAAGGCTAAAGCTTTCTTT. Amino acid sequence: CATALNRKAKAFF.